One and the same sample provided the 2 T cell receptor beta chains below, sequenced in a study of CD8 T cells in ankylosing spondylitis. TCRdb fed the 5' RACE reads into MiXCR, producing one record per CDR3 protein. This table has roughly 46,000 distinct CDR3 sequences, 4% appearing once. Material: blood, either unsorted or a sorted T cell fraction (not recorded which). Source of these receptors: a female donor with ankylosing spondylitis or in good health (not recorded which).

This clonotype was seen repeatedly, ten times or more. The chain links TRBV9 to TRBJ1-6; 8 bases match TRBD1. The length of the CDR3 is 16 residues. The germline gives CDR1 SGDLS, CDR2 YYNGEE. Trimming cost V 4 bases and J 10 bases; bases outside gene matches: 13. The CDR3 nucleotides read TGTGCCAGCAGCTTAGGGGGTGGACAGGGAGGCTCACCCCTCCACTTT. Its protein product is CASSLGGGQGGSPLHF.

This clonotype was counted ten times or more. The rearrangement uses TRBV9 and TRBJ2-5; D possibly uses TRBD1 or TRBD2 (5 bases each). Germline values: CDR1 SGDLS, CDR2 YYNGEE. The CDR3 length is 14 residues. The ends were cut back, 2 bases at V and 4 bases at J, with 12 bases in the middle. The CDR3 region has the DNA TGTGCCAGCAGCGTGGGACCTAGCATAGAGACCCAGTACTTC. It specifies CASSVGPSIETQYF.